A selection of T cell receptor beta chains follows, all from one sample in a study of cytomegalovirus exposure and HLA in healthy donors. Profiled with immunoSEQ multiplex PCR; TCRdb holds only in-frame clones, not every one. The table includes some 200,000 clones, about 83% detected once. Sequenced input: PBMCs. These receptors came from a girl aged 10-17 years in good health and CMV-seronegative. Both conserved end residues are part of each CDR3. D genes are given only for firm matches. Rows give clone size only sometimes, using once, few, many, or a class for an expanded clone.

j_call d_call cdr3_length v_call clone_size cdr3_aa cdr3_nt
TRBJ2-7 TRBD2 17 TRBV4-1 NA CASSQGGLAGTTGGQYF TGCGCCAGCAGCCAAGGAGGACTAGCGGGGACAACGGGCGGGCAGTACTTC
TRBJ2-7 TRBD1 16 TRBV27 NA CASSLSPGQGANEQYF TGTGCCAGCAGTTTATCTCCGGGACAGGGGGCAAACGAGCAGTACTTC
TRBJ1-1 NA 17 TRBV18 NA CASSPLASWFQGTEAFF TGTGCCAGCTCACCACTCGCGTCGTGGTTCCAGGGCACTGAAGCTTTCTTT
TRBJ1-1 NA 14 TRBV6-1 NA CASSEQALNTEAFF TGTGCCAGCAGTGAACAGGCTTTGAACACTGAAGCTTTCTTT
TRBJ1-5 NA 16 TRBV7-9 NA CASSLSVPYSNQPQHF TGTGCCAGCAGCTTATCGGTCCCTTATAGCAATCAGCCCCAGCATTTT
TRBJ2-3 TRBD2 13 TRBV7-9 few CASSFGGTDTQYF TGTGCCAGCAGCTTCGGGGGGACAGATACGCAGTATTTT
TRBJ1-4 NA 14 TRBV29-1 NA CSVAPNGRDEKLFF TGCAGCGTTGCCCCCAATGGGAGGGACGAAAAACTGTTTTTT
TRBJ1-4 NA 15 TRBV4-1 NA CASSHNRATNEKLFF TGCGCCAGCAGCCATAACAGAGCAACTAATGAAAAACTGTTTTTT
TRBJ1-1 NA 15 TRBV6-6 few CASSYSRGLNTEAFF TGTGCCAGCAGTTACTCGCGGGGGTTGAACACTGAAGCTTTCTTT
TRBJ2-1 TRBD2 16 TRBV5-6 NA CASSRTLAYSYNEQFF TGTGCCAGCAGCCGGACACTAGCGTATTCCTACAATGAGCAGTTCTTC
TRBJ1-5 NA 13 TRBV4-3 few CASSQAGGQPQHF TGCGCCAGCAGCCAAGCGGGGGGTCAGCCCCAGCATTTT
TRBJ1-1 NA 13 TRBV6-5 NA CASSPPGGREAFF TGTGCCAGCAGTCCCCCCGGGGGTAGGGAAGCTTTCTTT
TRBJ1-1 NA 13 TRBV11-3 NA CASSQNRGTEAFF TGTGCCAGCAGCCAAAATCGGGGCACTGAAGCTTTCTTT
TRBJ1-6 NA 17 TRBV19 NA CASSPRSTGVNNSPLHF TGTGCCAGTAGTCCTCGATCGACCGGGGTCAATAATTCACCCCTCCACTTT
TRBJ1-2 NA 13 TRBV6-6 NA CATALTTNYGYTF TGTGCTACCGCGTTGACAACTAACTATGGCTACACCTTC
TRBJ1-1 NA 13 TRBV7-9 NA CASSFRGNTEAFF TGTGCCAGCAGTTTTAGGGGGAACACTGAAGCTTTCTTT
TRBJ2-5 NA 19 TRBV5-1 NA CASSLGPLVPRLVMETQYF TGCGCCAGCAGCTTGGGTCCCCTAGTTCCGAGACTAGTCATGGAGACCCAGTACTTC
TRBJ1-1 TRBD1 15 TRBV5-6 NA CASSPTGTMNTEAFF TGTGCCAGCAGCCCGACAGGGACCATGAACACTGAAGCTTTCTTT
TRBJ1-1 NA 14 TRBV19 NA CASSIDRRLREAFF TGTGCCAGTAGTATAGATCGGCGGTTGCGGGAAGCTTTCTTT
TRBJ2-7 NA 12 TRBV30 NA CAWSVRGYEQYF TGTGCCTGGAGTGTACGGGGCTACGAGCAGTACTTC
TRBJ1-1 TRBD1 18 TRBV18 NA CASSPLENMPRGDTEAFF TGTGCCAGCTCACCACTAGAAAATATGCCCAGGGGGGACACTGAAGCTTTCTTT
TRBJ1-2 NA 12 TRBV5-6 NA CASSLWQDGYTF TGTGCCAGCAGCTTGTGGCAGGATGGCTACACCTTC
TRBJ2-1 TRBD2 16 TRBV4-1 NA CASSQGTGLAGNEQFF TGCGCCAGCAGCCAAGGGACGGGACTAGCGGGTAATGAGCAGTTCTTC
TRBJ1-5 NA 15 TRBV6-4 NA CASSVGDYSNQPQHF TGTGCCAGCAGTGTGGGGGACTATAGCAATCAGCCCCAGCATTTT
TRBJ1-1 NA 13 TRBV7-9 NA CASSLAGAGEAFF TGTGCCAGCAGCTTGGCCGGCGCAGGGGAAGCTTTCTTT
TRBJ2-1 NA 15 TRBV7-9 NA CASSSAGFSYNEQFF TGTGCCAGCAGCTCAGCCGGGTTTTCATACAATGAGCAGTTCTTC
TRBJ2-1 NA 11 TRBV7-7 few CASSQGGEQFF TGTGCCAGCAGCCAGGGTGGGGAGCAGTTCTTC
TRBJ2-1 TRBD2 16 TRBV10-1 few CASSAGTSPLGNEQFF TGCGCCAGCAGCGCCGGGACTAGTCCCCTAGGGAATGAGCAGTTCTTC
TRBJ2-7 TRBD1 13 TRBV9 once CASSAQTGAEQYF TGTGCCAGCAGCGCCCAAACAGGGGCCGAGCAGTACTTC
TRBJ1-2 NA 15 TRBV5-8 NA CASSFSGQGYYGYTF TGTGCCAGCAGCTTCAGCGGCCAGGGGTACTATGGCTACACCTTC